A single TCR beta chain is shown here with its context. The target antigen is unknown. The entry originates in a study of shared clonotypes between healthy human individuals. Libraries were prepared by immunoSEQ multiplex PCR; TCRdb keeps only in-frame clonotypes and omits some of them. The data contain 1.5 million to 2.5 million clones, less than 95% of them singletons. The CDR3 has 13 amino acids. The V and J ends lost 2 bases and 2 bases respectively, with 7 bases between them. Germline values: CDR1 SEHNR, CDR2 FQNEAQ (reference sequence). Study findings and constraints: Shared across a few donors were roughly 4.8% of the naive CD4 clonotypes. A generally larger estimated richness was seen in naive subsets than in memory subsets. Researchers sampled blood only, noting tissue repertoires likely differ. Limitation of the genetic and exposure-history diversity represented came from the few donors.

Terminally differentiated effector memory CD45RA+ cells were excluded from the naive CD8 cells, which were CD45RO-negative and positively selected for CCR7. The chain is built from TRBV7-9 and TRBJ2-7, with D unresolved. Material: naive CD8+ T cells sorted from blood. This TCR came from a man between 18 and 29 years old in good health. The CDR3 sequence is CASSLTVAYEQYF. The CDR3 coding sequence is TGTGCCAGCAGCTTAACAGTAGCCTACGAGCAGTACTTC.